This paragraph covers one TCR beta chain sequence. This specimen belongs to a study of blood T cell repertoires in COVID-19. The wider study: COVID-19 samples collected from the United States, Italy and Spain covered acute and convalescent phases. The analysed material was cDNA or gDNA that came from T cells, B-cell-depleted T cells, or PBMCs.

Per the original data handling: It was from reference gene primer amplification that nucleated cell counts were estimated. Only in-frame clones appear in the TCRdb table, and some are missing; sequencing was by immunoSEQ multiplex PCR. V, J and clone size derive from that table, while D and trimming were established from the DNA sequence. The sample shows about 270,000 clones, 85% of them seen only once. Between the trimmed V and J ends, which lost 7 bases and 6 bases, there was a span of 17 bases. CDR1 is LNHDA and CDR2 is SQIVND in the germline V gene (reference sequence). This CDR3 is built from 14 residues.

Material for sequencing was peripheral blood. This receptor was taken from a human donor in a cohort sampled during active COVID-19. The V gene is TRBV19, the J gene TRBJ2-3; a possible D gene is TRBD2 (6 bases). CDR3 DNA: TGTGCCAGTACCGATTCAGCGGGTATTGATACGCAGTATTTT. Protein product: CASTDSAGIDTQYF.